The rows below give T cell receptor beta chains drawn from one sample of a study of cytomegalovirus exposure and HLA in healthy donors. Assay used: immunoSEQ multiplex PCR; TCRdb lists only in-frame clones, some missing. Here the sample spans about 160,000 clones, around 84% being singletons. The sample consisted of PBMCs. The receptor set was obtained from a man in his fifties in good health and CMV-seropositive. Each CDR3 is given with its conserved first and last residue. A D gene is named only where the DNA matches it firmly. Size is omitted from some rows. Given values are once, few, many or a class for expanded clones.

D gene: TRBD2; V gene: TRBV7-6; J gene: TRBJ2-5; clone size: NA; CDR3 protein: CASSVTGTSIAKTQYF; CDR3 DNA: TGTGCCAGCAGCGTAACCGGGACTAGCATTGCAAAGACCCAGTACTTC
D gene: NA; V gene: TRBV20-1; J gene: TRBJ1-1; clone size: NA; CDR3 protein: CSARGSTEAFF; CDR3 DNA: TGCAGTGCTAGGGGGAGCACTGAAGCTTTCTTT
D gene: NA; V gene: TRBV14; J gene: TRBJ1-3; clone size: once; CDR3 protein: CASSQQTAPGNTIYF; CDR3 DNA: TGTGCCAGCAGCCAGCAGACAGCTCCTGGAAACACCATATATTTT
D gene: NA; V gene: TRBV7-6; J gene: TRBJ1-1; clone size: few; CDR3 protein: CASSASQVTEAFF; CDR3 DNA: TGTGCCAGCAGCGCGTCACAGGTAACTGAAGCTTTCTTT
D gene: TRBD2; V gene: TRBV7-2; J gene: TRBJ2-1; clone size: NA; CDR3 protein: CASSLSSLAAQFF; CDR3 DNA: TGTGCCAGCAGCTTAAGCTCCCTAGCGGCGCAGTTCTTC
D gene: NA; V gene: TRBV19; J gene: TRBJ2-3; clone size: NA; CDR3 protein: CASSTGVLWTDTQYF; CDR3 DNA: TGTGCCAGTAGTACGGGGGTTTTATGGACAGATACGCAGTATTTT
D gene: NA; V gene: TRBV7-9; J gene: TRBJ1-3; clone size: NA; CDR3 protein: CASSPREYNTIYF; CDR3 DNA: TGTGCCAGCAGCCCGAGGGAGTACAACACCATATATTTT
D gene: TRBD1; V gene: TRBV27; J gene: TRBJ1-2; clone size: NA; CDR3 protein: CASSLRGHGGYTF; CDR3 DNA: TGTGCCAGCAGTTTGAGGGGGCATGGAGGCTACACCTTC
D gene: NA; V gene: TRBV10-3; J gene: TRBJ1-2; clone size: NA; CDR3 protein: CAILHGGDGGYTF; CDR3 DNA: TGTGCCATCCTGCACGGGGGGGATGGTGGCTACACCTTC
D gene: NA; V gene: TRBV5-1; J gene: TRBJ1-1; clone size: once; CDR3 protein: CASSLHSLRAEAFF; CDR3 DNA: TGCGCCAGCAGCTTGCACAGCCTGCGGGCTGAAGCTTTCTTT
D gene: TRBD1; V gene: TRBV19; J gene: TRBJ1-5; clone size: NA; CDR3 protein: CASSERDRIYQPQHF; CDR3 DNA: TGTGCCAGTAGTGAAAGGGACAGGATATATCAGCCCCAGCATTTT
D gene: NA; V gene: TRBV4-1; J gene: TRBJ2-7; clone size: NA; CDR3 protein: CASSAVSSETGTYEQYF; CDR3 DNA: TGCGCCAGCAGCGCAGTCTCTTCCGAGACAGGAACCTACGAGCAGTACTTC
D gene: NA; V gene: TRBV27; J gene: TRBJ1-2; clone size: NA; CDR3 protein: CASSRVRANYGYTF; CDR3 DNA: TGTGCCAGCAGCCGCGTTCGGGCTAACTATGGCTACACCTTC
D gene: NA; V gene: TRBV5-1; J gene: TRBJ2-3; clone size: NA; CDR3 protein: CASSSRDTQYF; CDR3 DNA: TGCGCCAGCAGCTCGAGAGATACGCAGTATTTT
D gene: TRBD1; V gene: TRBV29-1; J gene: TRBJ2-1; clone size: NA; CDR3 protein: CSGDRGREPLNEQFF; CDR3 DNA: TGCAGCGGGGACAGGGGGCGAGAGCCCCTCAATGAGCAGTTCTTC
D gene: NA; V gene: TRBV9; J gene: TRBJ1-1; clone size: NA; CDR3 protein: CATSGGSNTEAFF; CDR3 DNA: TGTGCCACCTCCGGGGGGTCGAACACTGAAGCTTTCTTT
D gene: TRBD1; V gene: TRBV6-1; J gene: TRBJ2-7; clone size: NA; CDR3 protein: CASRDGQGVRYEQYF; CDR3 DNA: TGTGCCAGCAGAGACGGACAGGGGGTACGGTACGAGCAGTACTTC
D gene: TRBD2; V gene: TRBV4-2; J gene: TRBJ2-5; clone size: NA; CDR3 protein: CASSQDTSGLETQYF; CDR3 DNA: TGTGCCAGCAGCCAAGATACTAGCGGGTTGGAGACCCAGTACTTC
D gene: NA; V gene: TRBV6-5; J gene: TRBJ2-3; clone size: NA; CDR3 protein: CASSYGLAGTDTQYF; CDR3 DNA: TGTGCCAGCAGTTATGGGCTCGCAGGCACAGATACGCAGTATTTT
D gene: TRBD1; V gene: TRBV14; J gene: TRBJ1-2; clone size: NA; CDR3 protein: CASSQLIQTGTGTYGYTF; CDR3 DNA: TGTGCCAGCAGCCAACTTATTCAAACCGGGACAGGGACATATGGCTACACCTTC
D gene: TRBD2; V gene: TRBV5-4; J gene: TRBJ2-3; clone size: few; CDR3 protein: CASSSGGHTTDTQYF; CDR3 DNA: TGTGCCAGCAGCTCGGGGGGGCACACCACAGATACGCAGTATTTT
D gene: TRBD2; V gene: TRBV5-4; J gene: TRBJ2-5; clone size: NA; CDR3 protein: CASSPTSGREETQYF; CDR3 DNA: TGTGCCAGCAGCCCTACTAGCGGGAGGGAAGAGACCCAGTACTTC
D gene: NA; V gene: TRBV6-5; J gene: TRBJ2-5; clone size: NA; CDR3 protein: CASSYSRETQYF; CDR3 DNA: TGTGCCAGCAGTTACTCGCGGGAGACCCAGTACTTC
D gene: TRBD2; V gene: TRBV9; J gene: TRBJ2-3; clone size: NA; CDR3 protein: CASSVDDPRDYITDTQYF; CDR3 DNA: TGTGCCAGCAGCGTAGATGATCCCCGGGACTACATCACAGATACGCAGTATTTT
D gene: NA; V gene: TRBV10-1; J gene: TRBJ1-1; clone size: NA; CDR3 protein: CASSVDMNTEAFF; CDR3 DNA: TGCGCCAGCAGTGTTGACATGAACACTGAAGCTTTCTTT
D gene: NA; V gene: TRBV5-1; J gene: TRBJ2-1; clone size: NA; CDR3 protein: CASSLGQGPYNEQFF; CDR3 DNA: TGCGCCAGCAGCTTGGGGCAGGGGCCTTACAATGAGCAGTTCTTC
D gene: NA; V gene: TRBV7-9; J gene: TRBJ1-1; clone size: NA; CDR3 protein: CASSLVQGLAGNTEAFF; CDR3 DNA: TGTGCCAGCAGCTTAGTTCAGGGGCTCGCGGGCAACACTGAAGCTTTCTTT
D gene: NA; V gene: TRBV2; J gene: TRBJ2-1; clone size: once; CDR3 protein: CASSEAGNLGPNEQFF; CDR3 DNA: TGTGCCAGCAGTGAAGCGGGGAACCTGGGGCCCAATGAGCAGTTCTTC
D gene: NA; V gene: TRBV6-1; J gene: TRBJ2-5; clone size: NA; CDR3 protein: CASSAAGQETQYF; CDR3 DNA: TGTGCCAGCAGTGCGGCAGGGCAAGAGACCCAGTACTTC
D gene: TRBD2; V gene: TRBV6-1; J gene: TRBJ2-5; clone size: NA; CDR3 protein: CASSKQRGPQETQYF; CDR3 DNA: TGTGCCAGCAGTAAGCAGCGGGGGCCCCAAGAGACCCAGTACTTC
D gene: NA; V gene: TRBV5-5; J gene: TRBJ1-1; clone size: NA; CDR3 protein: CASSPLQNPNTEAFF; CDR3 DNA: TGTGCCAGCAGCCCCCTACAGAACCCGAACACTGAAGCTTTCTTT